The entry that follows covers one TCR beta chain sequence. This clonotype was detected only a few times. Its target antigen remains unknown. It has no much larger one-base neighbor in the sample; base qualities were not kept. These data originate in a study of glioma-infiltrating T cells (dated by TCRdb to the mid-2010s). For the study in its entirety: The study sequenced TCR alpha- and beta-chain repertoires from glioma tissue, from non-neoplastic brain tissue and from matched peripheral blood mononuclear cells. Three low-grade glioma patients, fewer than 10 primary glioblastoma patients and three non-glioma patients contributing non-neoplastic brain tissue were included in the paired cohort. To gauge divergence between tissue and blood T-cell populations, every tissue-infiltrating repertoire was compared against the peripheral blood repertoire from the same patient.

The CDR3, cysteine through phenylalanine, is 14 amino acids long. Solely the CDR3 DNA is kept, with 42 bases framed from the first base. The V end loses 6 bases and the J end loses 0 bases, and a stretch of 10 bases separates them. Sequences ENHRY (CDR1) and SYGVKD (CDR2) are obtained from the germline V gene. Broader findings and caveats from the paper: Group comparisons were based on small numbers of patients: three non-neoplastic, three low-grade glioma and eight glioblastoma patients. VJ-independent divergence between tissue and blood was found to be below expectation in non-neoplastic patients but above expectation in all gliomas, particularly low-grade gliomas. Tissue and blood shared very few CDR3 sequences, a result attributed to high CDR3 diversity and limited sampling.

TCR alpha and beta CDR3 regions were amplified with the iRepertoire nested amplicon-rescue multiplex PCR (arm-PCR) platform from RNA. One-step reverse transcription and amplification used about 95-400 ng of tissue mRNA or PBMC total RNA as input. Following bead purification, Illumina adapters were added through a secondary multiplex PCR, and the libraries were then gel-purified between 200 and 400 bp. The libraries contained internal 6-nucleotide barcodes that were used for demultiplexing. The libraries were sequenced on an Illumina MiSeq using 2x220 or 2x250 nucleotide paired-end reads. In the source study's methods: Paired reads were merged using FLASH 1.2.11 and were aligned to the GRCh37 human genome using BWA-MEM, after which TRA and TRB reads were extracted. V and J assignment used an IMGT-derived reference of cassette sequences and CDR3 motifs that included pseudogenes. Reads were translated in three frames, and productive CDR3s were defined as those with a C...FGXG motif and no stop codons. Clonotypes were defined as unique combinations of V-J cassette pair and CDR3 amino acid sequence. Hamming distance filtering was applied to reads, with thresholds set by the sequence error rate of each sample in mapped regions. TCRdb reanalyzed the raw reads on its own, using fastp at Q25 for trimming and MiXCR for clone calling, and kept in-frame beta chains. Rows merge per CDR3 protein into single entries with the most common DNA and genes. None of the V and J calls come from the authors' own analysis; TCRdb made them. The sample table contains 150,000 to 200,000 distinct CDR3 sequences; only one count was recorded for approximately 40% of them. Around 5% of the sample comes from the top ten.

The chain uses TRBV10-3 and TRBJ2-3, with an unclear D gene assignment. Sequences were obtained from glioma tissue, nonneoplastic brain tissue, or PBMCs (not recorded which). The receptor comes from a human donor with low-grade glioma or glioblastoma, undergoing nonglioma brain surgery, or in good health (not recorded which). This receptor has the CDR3 CAISVQLSTDTQYF. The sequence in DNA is TGTGCCATCAGCGTACAGCTAAGCACAGATACGCAGTATTTT.